This T cell receptor (beta chain) comes out of a study of cytomegalovirus exposure and HLA in healthy donors. Germline-derived CDR1 and CDR2 are KGHSH and LQKENI. The CDR3 loop spans 13 amino acids. Trimming removed 2 bases from V and 5 bases from J; junction bases left unmatched: 0. The PCR had 60 Vbeta and 13 Jbeta primers. Libraries were prepared by immunoSEQ multiplex PCR; TCRdb keeps only in-frame clonotypes and omits some of them. The profile covers approximately 150,000 clones, with around four fifths appearing a single time and approximately 3.6% taken by the ten largest. This sequence joins TRBV18 and TRBJ2-7, with 10 nucleotides matching TRBD1. This sequence originates from a male donor in good health and CMV-seronegative. Sample: PBMCs. The CDR3 loop reads CASSPGTGDEQYF. The CDR3 DNA sequence: TGTGCCAGCTCACCAGGGACAGGGGACGAGCAGTACTTC.